Sequencing of this T cell receptor (beta chain) was carried out in a study of cytomegalovirus exposure and HLA in healthy donors. Study at large: Of 300 to 450 genotyped donors, roughly 86% clustered with self-reported Caucasian donors.

This clone turned up a few times. 13 Jbeta primers and 60 Vbeta primers were used for the PCR. As processed by the authors: There were about 88 million unique TCR beta chains by a later count, and 10 million to 12 million of them were shared. The protocol was immunoSEQ multiplex PCR, while the TCRdb copy is restricted to in-frame clones and leaves out a portion. V and J calls and clone size are those listed in that table; D and trimming were worked out from the DNA. The sample consists of about 110,000 clones, roughly 69% of them appearing once. Sequencing was done on a sample of PBMCs. The TCR comes from a young woman in good health and CMV-seronegative.

The CDR3 DNA reads as TGTGCCAGTAGTACAACCTTGGGACAGCTCACCGGGGAGCTGTTTTTT. Protein sequence: CASSTTLGQLTGELFF. The chain links TRBV19 to TRBJ2-2, with TRBD1 matching over 7 bases. The CDR3 covers 16 residues. Unmatched junction bases numbered 9, after V lost 4 bases and J lost 4 bases. From germline, CDR1 is LNHDA and CDR2 SQIVND (reference sequence).